Presented here are 18 T cell receptor beta chains from one specimen sequenced in a study of memory CD4+ T cells and cytomegalovirus serostatus. The sort gate was single viable CD3+CD4+CD8-CD45RO+ cells for memory CD4+ T cells. Clones were sequenced by immunoSEQ multiplex PCR, and TCRdb holds only the in-frame ones, with some missing. This sample has about 56,000 clones, with over 65% found just once. The sample comprised memory CD4+ T cells from blood. Receptors were obtained from an adult in good health and CMV-seropositive.

The V call is TRBV28, the J call TRBJ2-1; 8 bases align to TRBD2. Trimming took 2 bases from V and 4 from J; bases not matched to a gene: 7. The V gene's germline CDR1 is MDHEN and CDR2 SYDVKM. The CDR3 length is 16 residues. CDR3 sequence reads: CASSLPIAGSYNEQFF. The CDR3 DNA follows: TGTGCCAGCAGTTTACCAATAGCGGGAAGTTACAATGAGCAGTTCTTC. The complete variable domain, with remaining parts taken from reference TRBV28 and TRBJ2-1, reads DVKVTQSSRYLVKRTGEKVFLECVQDMDHENMFWYRQDPGLGLRLIYFSYDVKMKEKGDIPEGYSVSREKKERFSLILESASTNQTSMYLCASSLPIAGSYNEQFFGPGTRLTVL.

The CDR3 spells CSVFHHPLAGANEQFF. For the CDR3, the DNA is TGCAGCGTTTTCCATCACCCACTAGCGGGAGCGAATGAGCAGTTCTTC. The rearrangement joins TRBV29-1 to TRBJ2-1; TRBD2 matches at 11 bases. The junction had 13 bases not matched to a gene; V was cut back by 5 bases and J by 7 bases. The CDR3 extends over 16 amino acids. The germline CDR1 and CDR2 sequences are SQVTM and ANQGSEA.

This clone was observed a handful of times. The V gene is TRBV19, the J gene TRBJ2-2; perhaps TRBD1 as D (5 bases). This CDR3 spans 13 amino acids. In germline, CDR1 is LNHDA, CDR2 SQIVND (reference sequence). Trimming shortened V by 8 bases and J by 4 bases, and 11 bases separated the two germline ends. The CDR3 sequence: CASARQTTGELFF. The CDR3 DNA sequence: TGTGCCAGTGCTAGACAGACCACCGGGGAGCTGTTTTTT.

The rearrangement links TRBV29-1 to TRBJ2-7; 9 nucleotides align to TRBD1. In germline, CDR1 is SQVTM, CDR2 ANQGSEA. J was trimmed by 7 bases and V by 2 bases; bases with no gene match: 12. The CDR3 contains 15 residues. The chain's CDR3 is CSVERPGQGSREQYF. The CDR3 DNA sequence: TGCAGCGTTGAACGGCCGGGACAGGGATCAAGGGAGCAGTACTTC.

The V gene is TRBV30, the J gene TRBJ1-2, with D possibly matching TRBD1 (5 bases). There are 17 residues in the CDR3. The V gene's germline CDR1 is GTSNPN and CDR2 SVGIG (reference sequence). Trimming took 4 bases from V and 6 from J, leaving 27 bases between them. CDR3 amino acids: CAWKGKGMSPSGNGYTF. CDR3 in DNA: TGTGCCTGGAAGGGGAAGGGAATGTCTCCCAGTGGGAATGGCTACACCTTC.

This clone appeared a few times. The chain links TRBV7-9 to TRBJ1-1; no firm D call. V lost 4 bases and J lost 6, with 6 bases in between. The germline gives CDR1 SEHNR, CDR2 FQNEAQ (reference sequence). CDR3 length: 11 residues. This CDR3 is CASSSGAEAFF. CDR3 nucleotide sequence: TGTGCCAGCAGCTCAGGCGCTGAAGCTTTCTTT.

The chain employs TRBV7-9 and TRBJ2-1; 15 bases align to TRBD2. The V segment lost 5 bases and the J segment 2 bases; nucleotides outside the gene matches: 10. CDR1 is SEHNR, CDR2 FQNEAQ, per germline (reference sequence). The CDR3 extends over 19 amino acids. CDR3 sequence: CASSPKGLAGGGTYNEQFF. CDR3 DNA: TGTGCCAGCAGCCCTAAGGGACTAGCGGGAGGTGGGACCTACAATGAGCAGTTCTTC.

The V call is TRBV11-2, the J call TRBJ1-2, with D uncertain. V lost 3 bases to trimming and J lost 2 bases, with 7 bases between them. Germline CDR1 SGHAT, CDR2 FQNNGV. CDR3 length: 13 amino acids. The DNA for the CDR3 is TGTGCCAGCAGCTTTTCCGGGAACTATGGCTACACCTTC. It is translated as CASSFSGNYGYTF.

The genes are TRBV6-1 and TRBJ1-2; D is ambiguous. This CDR3 region has 14 residues. Germline V gene sequence: CDR1 MNHNS, CDR2 SASEGT. Trimming left V 2 bases short and J 1 base short, with 8 bases between. CDR3 loop: CASSEPPNNYGYTF. The CDR3 DNA reads as TGTGCCAGCAGTGAACCCCCAAATAACTATGGCTACACCTTC.

V and J are TRBV7-2 and TRBJ2-7; perhaps TRBD1 as D (6 bases). Germline assignment: CDR1 SGHTA and CDR2 FQGNSA. This CDR3 is built from 15 residues. The V end was cut by 3 bases, the J end by 3 bases, with 15 bases between. In nucleotides, the CDR3 is TGTGCCAGCAGCTTCAGCGGACAGCCGTACTACGAGCAGTACTTC. This encodes CASSFSGQPYYEQYF.

The V call is TRBV9, the J call TRBJ1-2; D call uncertain. Per the germline V gene, CDR1 is SGDLS and CDR2 is YYNGEE. CDR3 length: 14 amino acids. Trimming took off 0 bases at V and 2 bases at J, with 8 bases between the two ends. CDR3 sequence reads: CASSVGRSNYGYTF. The CDR3 DNA follows: TGTGCCAGCAGCGTAGGTAGAAGCAACTATGGCTACACCTTC.

The CDR3 is CASGGDRNSGANVLTF. In DNA form, the CDR3 reads TGCGCCAGCGGGGGGGACAGAAACTCTGGGGCCAACGTCCTGACTTTC. The chain combines TRBV5-1 with TRBJ2-6, with D tentatively TRBD1 or TRBD2 (7 bases each). Germline CDR1 and CDR2: SGHRS and YFSETQ. Trimming removed 7 bases at V and 0 bases at J, with 14 bases between. The CDR3 has 16 residues.

The V and J genes are TRBV15 and TRBJ2-1; the D call may be TRBD1 or TRBD2 (5 bases each). Germline V gives CDR1 LNHNV, CDR2 YYDKDF (reference sequence). Trimming took off 7 bases at V and 6 bases at J, with 16 bases between the two ends. This CDR3 is built from 14 residues. In DNA, the CDR3 is TGTGCCACCACGAGGGATGCAGGGCCCAATGAGCAGTTCTTC. Residues: CATTRDAGPNEQFF.

V and J are TRBV15 and TRBJ1-3; D is uncertain. CDR1 and CDR2 from the germline V gene are LNHNV and YYDKDF (reference sequence). Trimming left V 0 bases short and J 0 bases short, with 6 bases between. The CDR3 covers 15 residues. Written as DNA, the CDR3 is TGTGCCACCAGCAGAGAGTCCTACTCTGGAAACACCATATATTTT. This translates into CATSRESYSGNTIYF.

This clone has a single count. The CDR3 region is CASSVDGRVGIQYF. The CDR3 DNA follows: TGTGCCAGCAGCGTAGACGGGAGGGTGGGCATTCAGTACTTC. The chain employs TRBV9 and TRBJ2-4; 8 nucleotides line up with TRBD2. The CDR3 runs to 14 residues. V shed 0 bases and J 9 bases; nucleotides not matched to a gene: 5. Germline V CDR1 and CDR2: SGDLS, YYNGEE. Supplemented by reference TRBV9 and TRBJ2-4, the full variable domain reads DSGVTQTPKHLITATGQRVTLRCSPRSGDLSVYWYQQSLDQGLQFLIQYYNGEERAKGNILERFSAQQFPDLHSELNLSSLELGDSALYFCASSVDGRVGIQYFGAGTRLSVL.

This chain connects TRBV5-1 to TRBJ1-4, with 8 bases fitting TRBD1. Germline values: CDR1 SGHRS, CDR2 YFSETQ. V trimming: 0 bases; J trimming: 8 bases; junction bases outside the gene matches: 3. The CDR3 is 14 amino acids. This CDR3 reads CASSLGQGSEKLFF. The CDR3 DNA is TGCGCCAGCAGCTTGGGACAGGGGAGCGAAAAACTGTTTTTT.

The chain combines TRBV28 with TRBJ2-7, with D perhaps assigned TRBD1 or TRBD2 (5 bases each). The CDR3 contains 13 residues. With 10 bases removed from V and 2 bases from J, the gap between germline ends came to 15 bases. The germline V gene encodes CDR1 MDHEN and CDR2 SYDVKM. CDR3 in DNA: TGTGCCACCGAGGGGTCAACGACCTACGAGCAGTACTTC. Protein sequence: CATEGSTTYEQYF. Variable domain in full (rest from reference TRBV28 and TRBJ2-7): DVKVTQSSRYLVKRTGEKVFLECVQDMDHENMFWYRQDPGLGLRLIYFSYDVKMKEKGDIPEGYSVSREKKERFSLILESASTNQTSMYLCATEGSTTYEQYFGPGTRLTVT.

This chain links TRBV19 with TRBJ2-5; 9 positions agree with TRBD1. The germline V gene has CDR1 LNHDA and CDR2 SQIVND (reference sequence). With V trimmed by 4 bases and J by 5 bases, 8 bases remained unmatched. The length of the CDR3 is 15 residues. CDR3 nucleotide sequence: TGTGCCAGTAGTACCGGACAGGGGTTTAAGGAGACCCAGTACTTC. It yields the protein CASSTGQGFKETQYF.